This T cell receptor beta chain is from a study of blood T cell repertoires in COVID-19. Turning to the study itself: COVID-19 samples from acute and convalescent phases originated in the United States, Italy and Spain. From T cells, B-cell-depleted T cells, or PBMCs came the material, which was cDNA or gDNA.

In the authors' workflow: Amplification of reference gene primers provided the estimated nucleated cell counts. Assay: immunoSEQ multiplex PCR; the TCRdb copy retains only in-frame clones and omits some. V and J calls and clone size follow that table, whereas D and trimming were derived from the DNA. The data hold over 60,000 clones, with more than 80% observed a single time. With V trimmed by 0 bases and J by 2 bases, 3 bases remained unmatched. The V gene's germline CDR1 is ENHRY and CDR2 SYGVKD. The length of the CDR3 is 17 residues. Sequenced sample: peripheral blood. The V and J genes are TRBV10-3 and TRBJ2-2; 10 nucleotides agree with TRBD2. This receptor was taken from a woman of 80 years or more with active or convalescent COVID-19. The CDR3 loop is CAISESRLAGNTGELFF. The DNA for the CDR3 is TGTGCCATCAGTGAGTCCCGACTAGCGGGTAACACCGGGGAGCTGTTTTTT.